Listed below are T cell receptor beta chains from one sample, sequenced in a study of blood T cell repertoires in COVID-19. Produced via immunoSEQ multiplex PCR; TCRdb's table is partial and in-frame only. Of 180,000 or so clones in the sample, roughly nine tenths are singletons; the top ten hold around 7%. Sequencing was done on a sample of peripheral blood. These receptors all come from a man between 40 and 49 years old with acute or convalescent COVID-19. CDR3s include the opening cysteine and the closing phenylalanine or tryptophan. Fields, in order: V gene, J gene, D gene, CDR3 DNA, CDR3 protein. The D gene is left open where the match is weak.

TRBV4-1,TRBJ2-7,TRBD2,TGCGCCAGCAGCCAAGATGGGAGGGGCTACGAGCAGTACTTC,CASSQDGRGYEQYF
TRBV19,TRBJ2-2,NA,TGTGCCAGTAGGCCAGGGGAAACTAACACCGGGGAGCTGTTTTTT,CASRPGETNTGELFF
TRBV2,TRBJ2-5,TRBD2,TGTGCCAGCAGTGAAACGCGCGGGGGGCAAGAGACCCAGTACTTC,CASSETRGGQETQYF
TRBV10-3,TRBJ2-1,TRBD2,TGTGCCATACGACAGACTAGCGGATACAATGAGCAGTTCTTC,CAIRQTSGYNEQFF
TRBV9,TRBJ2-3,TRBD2,TGTGCCAGCAGCGTAGGACTAGCGGGGGGCACAGATACGCAGTATTTT,CASSVGLAGGTDTQYF
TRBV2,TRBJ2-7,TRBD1,TGTGCCAGCGGGACAGGGTGGGTGGAGCAGTACTTC,CASGTGWVEQYF
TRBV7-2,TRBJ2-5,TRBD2,TGTGCCAGCAGCCCCTCCCGACTAGCGGGGGGGAGGGGTGAGACCCAGTACTTC,CASSPSRLAGGRGETQYF
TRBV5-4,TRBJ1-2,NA,TGTGCCAGCAGCCGGACAGTAAACTATGGCTACACCTTC,CASSRTVNYGYTF
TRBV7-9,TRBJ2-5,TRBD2,TGTGCCAGCAACAAAGCGGGGCCCGTTAGGGAGACCCAGTACTTC,CASNKAGPVRETQYF
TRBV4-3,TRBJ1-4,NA,TGCGCCAGCAGCCAAGAGAGTAGAGACAGGAAGTATAATGAAAAACTGTTTTTT,CASSQESRDRKYNEKLFF
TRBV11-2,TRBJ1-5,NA,TGTGCCAGCAGCTTAGGAGGTGTGGATCAGCCCCAGCATTTT,CASSLGGVDQPQHF
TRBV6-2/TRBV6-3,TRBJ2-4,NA,TGTGCCAGCAGTACGAGGACAGCCGAGCTAGCCAAAAACATTCAGTACTTC,CASSTRTAELAKNIQYF
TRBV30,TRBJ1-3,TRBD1,TGTGCCTGGAGCCGGGACAGCCCGTCCTCTGGAAACACCATATATTTT,CAWSRDSPSSGNTIYF
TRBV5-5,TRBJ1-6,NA,TGTGCCAGCAGCGCGGGGACCTCGGGGGCACCCCTCCACTTT,CASSAGTSGAPLHF
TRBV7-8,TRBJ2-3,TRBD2,TGTGCCAGCAGCCCCCTGGGGACTAGCGGGGGTAACACAGATACGCAGTATTTT,CASSPLGTSGGNTDTQYF
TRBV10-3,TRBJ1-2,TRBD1,TGTGCCATCAGCCCAGGGGGCGCGGACTATGGCTACACCTTC,CAISPGGADYGYTF
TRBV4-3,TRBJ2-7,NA,TGCGCCAGCAGCCGAACACAGGCAGCCGCTTACGAGCAGTACTTC,CASSRTQAAAYEQYF
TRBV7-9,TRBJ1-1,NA,TGTGCCAGCAGCTCAGAATCAGGGGCCACTGAAGCTTTCTTT,CASSSESGATEAFF